This TCR beta chain was found in a study of PD-1 blockade in classical Hodgkin lymphoma. Study-wide results and caveats: Complete responders' diversity at baseline resembled that of newly diagnosed patients.

The repertoire was sequenced with immunoSEQ multiplex PCR; TCRdb's copy has only in-frame clones and lacks some. The table records some 100,000 clones, 80% to 90% of them present only once. CDR3 length equals 16 residues. Germline loops: CDR1 SGHDN, CDR2 FVKESK. The ends were cut back, 0 bases at V and 1 base at J, with 9 bases in the middle. Every patient experienced relapse after autologous stem cell transplantation, and brentuximab vedotin exposure varied. Concerning this clone: As yet, its antigen is unknown.

The chain is built from TRBV14 and TRBJ2-2; D might be TRBD1 (5 bases). The sequences come from peripheral blood mononuclear cells (PBMCs), collected before the second cycle of nivolumab. The source is a human donor with classical Hodgkin lymphoma. This CDR3 reads CASSQEAGMNTGELFF. For the CDR3, the DNA is TGTGCCAGCAGCCAAGAAGCAGGGATGAACACCGGGGAGCTGTTTTTT.